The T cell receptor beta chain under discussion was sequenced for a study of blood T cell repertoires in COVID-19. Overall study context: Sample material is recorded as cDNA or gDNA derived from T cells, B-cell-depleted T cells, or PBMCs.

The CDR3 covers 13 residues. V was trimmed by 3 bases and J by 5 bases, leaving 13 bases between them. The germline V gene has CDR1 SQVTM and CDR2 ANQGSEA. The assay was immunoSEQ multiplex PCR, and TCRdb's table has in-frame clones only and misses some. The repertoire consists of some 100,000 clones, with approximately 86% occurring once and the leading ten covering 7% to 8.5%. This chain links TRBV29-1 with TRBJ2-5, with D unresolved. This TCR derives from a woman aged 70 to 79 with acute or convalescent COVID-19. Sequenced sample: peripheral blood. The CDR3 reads CSVDRQTQETQYF. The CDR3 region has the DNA TGCAGCGTTGATCGGCAAACACAGGAGACCCAGTACTTC.